One sample yielded the 10 T cell receptor beta chains listed below, sequenced in a study of CXCR3-negative and CXCR3-positive naive CD8 T cells. With UMI labels, 5' RACE was used to prepare the TRB cDNA libraries. With the 5' RACE reads reprocessed, TCRdb shows one record per CDR3 protein and no DNA. The listing contains around 96,000 distinct CDR3 sequences. The sequenced sample consisted of naive CXCR3- CD8+ T cells from blood. The subset was: CD45RO-CCR7+CD27+CD95- naive CD8+ T cells lacking CXCR3 (TNR3-). The receptors come from a human donor in good health. Some clones in this sample may be carry-over from other donors' samples.

The chain's CDR3 is CASSEGGNSNQPQHF. This chain joins TRBV9 and TRBJ1-5; the D call from TCRdb, TRBD1, cannot be confirmed without DNA. Per the germline V gene, CDR1 is SGDLS and CDR2 is YYNGEE. The CDR3 sequence is 15 residues long.

J is TRBJ2-1 and V is TRBV30. Germline CDR1 GTSNPN, CDR2 SVGIG (reference sequence). The CDR3 totals 12 residues. CDR3 in amino acids: CAWSAAYNEQFF. The whole variable domain, remainder taken from reference TRBV30 and TRBJ2-1, is SQTIHQWPATLVQPVGSPLSLECTVEGTSNPNLYWYRQAAGRGLQLLFYSVGIGQISSEVPQNLSASRPQDRQFILSSKKLLLSDSGFYLCAWSAAYNEQFFGPGTRLTVL.

The chain combines TRBV7-3 with TRBJ2-5. The CDR3 runs to 13 residues. The germline gives CDR1 SGHTA, CDR2 FQGTGA. CDR3 loop: CASSLTHQETQYF.

This chain uses TRBV29-1 with TRBJ1-1; checking the TCRdb D call of TRBD1 is not possible without DNA. The CDR3 consists of 11 residues. Germline assignment: CDR1 SQVTM and CDR2 ANQGSEA. CDR3: CSVGLGTEAFF. Variable domain in full (rest from reference TRBV29-1 and TRBJ1-1): SAVISQKPSRDICQRGTSLTIQCQVDSQVTMMFWYRQQPGQSLTLIATANQGSEATYESGFVIDKFPISRPNLTFSTLTVSNMSPEDSSIYLCSVGLGTEAFFGQGTRLTVV.

The chain carries TRBV15 and TRBJ1-1; TCRdb designates TRBD1, a call that cannot be tested without DNA. Germline V lookup: CDR1 LNHNV, CDR2 YYDKDF (reference sequence). This CDR3 comprises 16 residues. The CDR3: CATSRGKQGPNTEAFF.

V and J are TRBV5-5 and TRBJ2-7; TCRdb's D call, TRBD1, is unchecked because there is no DNA. CDR1 is SGHKS and CDR2 is YYEKEE in the germline V gene (reference sequence). There are 13 residues in the CDR3. The CDR3 loop is CASSPWDVSEQYF.

V is TRBV28 and J is TRBJ2-7; TCRdb's assignment of TRBD1 cannot be checked, as there is no DNA. Germline CDR1 reads MDHEN; CDR2 reads SYDVKM. The CDR3 has 15 residues. CDR3 loop: CASSLLGQVAYEQYF.

The gene calls are TRBV5-1 and TRBJ2-1; TCRdb proposes TRBD2, but this gene call is untestable without DNA. This CDR3 is 15 amino acids long. Germline CDR1 SGHRS, CDR2 YFSETQ. CDR3 protein: CASGRGSGAYNEQFF.

CDR3 amino acids: CASSAWGGGSYEQYF. The rearrangement joins TRBV28 to TRBJ2-7; TCRdb designates TRBD1, a call that cannot be tested without DNA. The CDR3 totals 15 residues. CDR1 is MDHEN and CDR2 is SYDVKM in the germline V gene.

The rearrangement links TRBV4-1 to TRBJ2-3; TCRdb's D gene call, TRBD1, goes unchecked for lack of DNA. The length of the CDR3 is 14 residues. Germline V gene sequence: CDR1 MGHRA, CDR2 YSYEKL. The CDR3 here is CASSRGGSTDTQYF.